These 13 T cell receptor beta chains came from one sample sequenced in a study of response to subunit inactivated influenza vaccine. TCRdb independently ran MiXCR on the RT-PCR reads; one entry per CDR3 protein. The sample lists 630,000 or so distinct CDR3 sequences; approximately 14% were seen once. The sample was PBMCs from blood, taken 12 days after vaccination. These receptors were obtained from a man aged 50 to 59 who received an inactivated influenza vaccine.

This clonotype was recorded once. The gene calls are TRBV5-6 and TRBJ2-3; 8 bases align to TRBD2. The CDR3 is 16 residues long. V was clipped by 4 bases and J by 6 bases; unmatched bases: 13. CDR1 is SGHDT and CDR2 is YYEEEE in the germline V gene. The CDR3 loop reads CASSAKGLAVGDTQYF. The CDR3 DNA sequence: TGTGCCAGCAGCGCCAAAGGACTAGCTGTGGGTGATACGCAGTATTTT.

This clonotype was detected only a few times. The CDR3: CATSESPGQGNSYNEQFF. CDR3 nucleotides: TGTGCCACCAGTGAGTCTCCGGGACAGGGTAACTCCTACAATGAGCAGTTCTTC. The chain carries TRBV24-1 and TRBJ2-1; TRBD1 matches at 9 bases. V lost 4 bases, J lost 0 bases, and 9 bases stayed unmatched. CDR1 and CDR2 from the germline V gene are KGHDR and SFDVKD. The CDR3 has 18 residues.

The CDR3 region has the DNA TGTGCCAGCAGCGTCATGGGACACCGTGAGCAGTACTTC. Encoded protein: CASSVMGHREQYF. The chain has TRBV7-8 and TRBJ2-7; D is perhaps TRBD1 (6 bases). V was pared by 5 bases and J by 7 bases, with 15 bases between. CDR1 is SGHVS, CDR2 FQNEAQ, per germline. CDR3 length: 13 amino acids. Using reference TRBV7-8 and TRBJ2-7 for the parts outside the CDR3, the full variable domain is GAGVSQSPRYKVAKRGQDVALRCDPISGHVSLFWYQQALGQGPEFLTYFQNEAQLDKSGLPSDRFFAERPEGSVSTLKIQRTQQEDSAVYLCASSVMGHREQYFGPGTRLTVT.

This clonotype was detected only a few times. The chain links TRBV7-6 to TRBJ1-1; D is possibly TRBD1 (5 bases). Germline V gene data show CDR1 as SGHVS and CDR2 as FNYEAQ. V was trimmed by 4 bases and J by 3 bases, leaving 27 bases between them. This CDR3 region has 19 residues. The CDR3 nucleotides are TGTGCCAGCAGCTCCTCCTCGAGTGACAGCCCCGTATGGGACACTGAAGCTTTCTTT. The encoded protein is CASSSSSSDSPVWDTEAFF.

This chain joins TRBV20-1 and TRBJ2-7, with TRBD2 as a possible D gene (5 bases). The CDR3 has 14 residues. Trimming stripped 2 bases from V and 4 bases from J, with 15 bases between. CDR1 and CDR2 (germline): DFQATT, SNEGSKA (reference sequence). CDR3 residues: CSARKEGRRYEQYF. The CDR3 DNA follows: TGCAGTGCTAGAAAAGAGGGTCGGCGTTACGAGCAGTACTTC.

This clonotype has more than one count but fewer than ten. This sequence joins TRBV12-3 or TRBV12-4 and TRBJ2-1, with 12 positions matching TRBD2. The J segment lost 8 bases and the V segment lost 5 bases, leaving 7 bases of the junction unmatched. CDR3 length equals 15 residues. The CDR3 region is CASSKTSGSVYEQFF. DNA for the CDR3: TGTGCCAGCAGTAAGACTAGCGGGAGTGTCTATGAGCAGTTCTTC.

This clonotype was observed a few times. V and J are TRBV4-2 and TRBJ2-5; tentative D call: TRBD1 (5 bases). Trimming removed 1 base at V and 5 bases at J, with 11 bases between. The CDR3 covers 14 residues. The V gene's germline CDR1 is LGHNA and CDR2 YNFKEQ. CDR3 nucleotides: TGTGCCAGCAGCCAAGCCCCGAAGGGGGAGACCCAGTACTTC. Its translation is CASSQAPKGETQYF.

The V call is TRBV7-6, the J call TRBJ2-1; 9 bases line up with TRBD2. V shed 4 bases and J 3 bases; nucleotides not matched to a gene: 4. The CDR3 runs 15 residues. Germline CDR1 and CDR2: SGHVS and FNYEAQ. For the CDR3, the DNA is TGTGCCAGCAGCTCCTTTAGCGGGGGCTACAATGAGCAGTTCTTC. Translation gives CASSSFSGGYNEQFF.

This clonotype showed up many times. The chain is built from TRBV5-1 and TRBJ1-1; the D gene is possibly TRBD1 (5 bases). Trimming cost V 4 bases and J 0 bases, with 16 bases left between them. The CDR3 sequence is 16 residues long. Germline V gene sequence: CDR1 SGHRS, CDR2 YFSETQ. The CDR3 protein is CASSPRTGSMNTEAFF. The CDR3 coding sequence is TGCGCCAGCAGCCCCCGAACAGGTTCTATGAACACTGAAGCTTTCTTT.

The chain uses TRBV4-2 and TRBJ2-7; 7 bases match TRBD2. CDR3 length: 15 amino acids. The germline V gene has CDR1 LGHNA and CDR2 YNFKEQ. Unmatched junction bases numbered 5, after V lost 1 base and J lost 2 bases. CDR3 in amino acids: CASSQGLAETYEQYF. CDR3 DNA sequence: TGTGCCAGCAGCCAAGGGCTAGCGGAAACCTACGAGCAGTACTTC.

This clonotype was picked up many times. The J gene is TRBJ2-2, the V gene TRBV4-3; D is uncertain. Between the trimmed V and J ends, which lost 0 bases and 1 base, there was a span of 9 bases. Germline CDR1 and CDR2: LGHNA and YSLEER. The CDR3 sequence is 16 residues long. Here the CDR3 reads CASSQDLGRNTGELFF. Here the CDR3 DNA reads TGCGCCAGCAGCCAAGATCTTGGCAGGAACACCGGGGAGCTGTTTTTT.

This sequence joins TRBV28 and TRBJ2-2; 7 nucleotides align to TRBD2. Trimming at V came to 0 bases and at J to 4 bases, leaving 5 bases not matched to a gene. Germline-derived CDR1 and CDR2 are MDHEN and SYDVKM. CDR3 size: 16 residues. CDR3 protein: CASSLWRTSGTGELFF. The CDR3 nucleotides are TGTGCCAGCAGTTTATGGAGGACTAGTGGCACCGGGGAGCTGTTTTTT.

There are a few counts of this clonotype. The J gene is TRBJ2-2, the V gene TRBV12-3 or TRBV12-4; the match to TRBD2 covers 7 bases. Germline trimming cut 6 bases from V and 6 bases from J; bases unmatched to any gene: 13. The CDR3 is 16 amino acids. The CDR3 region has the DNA TGTGCCAGCAGCGCTCGAACAGGACTAGTCCCCGGGGAGCTGTTTTTT. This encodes CASSARTGLVPGELFF.